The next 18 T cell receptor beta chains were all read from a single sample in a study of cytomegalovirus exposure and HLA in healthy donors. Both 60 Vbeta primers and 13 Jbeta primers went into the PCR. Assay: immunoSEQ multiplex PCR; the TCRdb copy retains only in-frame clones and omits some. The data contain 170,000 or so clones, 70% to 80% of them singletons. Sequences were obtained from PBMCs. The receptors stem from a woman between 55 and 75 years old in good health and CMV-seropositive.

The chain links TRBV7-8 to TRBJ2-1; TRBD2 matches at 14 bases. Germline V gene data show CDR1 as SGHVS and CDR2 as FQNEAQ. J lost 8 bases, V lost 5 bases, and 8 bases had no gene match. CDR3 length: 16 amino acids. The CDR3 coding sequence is TGTGCCAGCAGCGTGATGGGACTAGCGGGAGAAGATGAGCAGTTCTTC. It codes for CASSVMGLAGEDEQFF.

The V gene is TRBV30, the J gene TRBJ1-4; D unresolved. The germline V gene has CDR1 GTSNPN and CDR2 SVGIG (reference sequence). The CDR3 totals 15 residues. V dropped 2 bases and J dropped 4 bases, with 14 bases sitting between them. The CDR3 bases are TGTGCCTGGAGTTATGGCGGGCGGGGTAATGAAAAACTGTTTTTT. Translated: CAWSYGGRGNEKLFF.

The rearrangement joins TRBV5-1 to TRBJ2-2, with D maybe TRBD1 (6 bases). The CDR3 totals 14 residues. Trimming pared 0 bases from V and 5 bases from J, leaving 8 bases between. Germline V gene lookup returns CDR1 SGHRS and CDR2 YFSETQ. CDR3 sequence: CASSLATGTGELFF. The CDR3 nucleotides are TGCGCCAGCAGCTTGGCCACAGGGACCGGGGAGCTGTTTTTT. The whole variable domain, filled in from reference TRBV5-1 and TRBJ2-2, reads KAGVTQTPRYLIKTRGQQVTLSCSPISGHRSVSWYQQTPGQGLQFLFEYFSETQRNKGNFPGRFSGRQFSNSRSEMNVSTLELGDSALYLCASSLATGTGELFFGEGSRLTVL.

The CDR3 DNA reads as TGTGCCAGCAGCTCGGGACTAGCGTATGATACGCAGTATTTT. Amino acid sequence: CASSSGLAYDTQYF. The gene calls are TRBV7-7 and TRBJ2-3; 10 nucleotides agree with TRBD2. This CDR3 comprises 14 residues. Germline V CDR1 and CDR2: SSHAT, FNYEAQ (reference sequence). V dropped 4 bases and J dropped 6; count of bases not matched to a gene: 4.

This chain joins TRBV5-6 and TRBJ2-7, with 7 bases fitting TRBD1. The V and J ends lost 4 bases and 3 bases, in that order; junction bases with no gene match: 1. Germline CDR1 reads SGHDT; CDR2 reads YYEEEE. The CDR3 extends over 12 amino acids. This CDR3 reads CASSPGGYEQYF. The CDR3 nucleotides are TGTGCCAGCAGCCCAGGGGGCTACGAGCAGTACTTC.

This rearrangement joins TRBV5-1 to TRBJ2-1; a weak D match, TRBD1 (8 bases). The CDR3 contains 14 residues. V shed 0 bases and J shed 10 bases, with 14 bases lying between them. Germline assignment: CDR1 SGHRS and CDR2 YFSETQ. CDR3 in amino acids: CASSLGQGREEQFF. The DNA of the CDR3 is TGCGCCAGCAGCTTGGGACAGGGGAGGGAAGAGCAGTTCTTC. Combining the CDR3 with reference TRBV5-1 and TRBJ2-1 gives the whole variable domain KAGVTQTPRYLIKTRGQQVTLSCSPISGHRSVSWYQQTPGQGLQFLFEYFSETQRNKGNFPGRFSGRQFSNSRSEMNVSTLELGDSALYLCASSLGQGREEQFFGPGTRLTVL.

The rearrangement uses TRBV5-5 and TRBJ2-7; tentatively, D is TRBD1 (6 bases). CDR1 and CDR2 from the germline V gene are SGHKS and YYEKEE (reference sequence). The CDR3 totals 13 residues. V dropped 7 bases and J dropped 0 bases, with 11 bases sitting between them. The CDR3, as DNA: TGTGCCAGCCACACAGGGTTCTCCTACGAGCAGTACTTC. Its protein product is CASHTGFSYEQYF. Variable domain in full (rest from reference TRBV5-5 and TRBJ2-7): DAGVTQSPTHLIKTRGQQVTLRCSPISGHKSVSWYQQVLGQGPQFIFQYYEKEERGRGNFPDRFSARQFPNYSSELNVNALLLGDSALYLCASHTGFSYEQYFGPGTRLTVT.

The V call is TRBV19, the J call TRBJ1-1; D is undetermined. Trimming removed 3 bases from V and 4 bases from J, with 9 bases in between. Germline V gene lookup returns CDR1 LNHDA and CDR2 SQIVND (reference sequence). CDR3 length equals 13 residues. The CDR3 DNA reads TGTGCCAGTAGTATCCCTCGGGGCACTGAAGCTTTCTTT. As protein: CASSIPRGTEAFF.

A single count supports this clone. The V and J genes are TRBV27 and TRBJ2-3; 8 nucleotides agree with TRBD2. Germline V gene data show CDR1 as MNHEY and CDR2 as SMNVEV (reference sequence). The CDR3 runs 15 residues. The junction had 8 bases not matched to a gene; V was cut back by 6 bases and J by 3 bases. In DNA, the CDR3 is TGTGCCAGCAGGTTTACGGGGACTAGGACAGATACGCAGTATTTT. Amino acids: CASRFTGTRTDTQYF.

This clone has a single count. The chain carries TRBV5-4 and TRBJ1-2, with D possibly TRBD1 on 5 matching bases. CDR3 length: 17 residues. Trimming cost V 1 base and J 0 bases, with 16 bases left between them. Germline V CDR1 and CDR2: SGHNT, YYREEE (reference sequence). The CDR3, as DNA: TGTGCCAGCAGCTTGCGGTCCTCAGGGTACGCTAACTATGGCTACACCTTC. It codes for CASSLRSSGYANYGYTF.

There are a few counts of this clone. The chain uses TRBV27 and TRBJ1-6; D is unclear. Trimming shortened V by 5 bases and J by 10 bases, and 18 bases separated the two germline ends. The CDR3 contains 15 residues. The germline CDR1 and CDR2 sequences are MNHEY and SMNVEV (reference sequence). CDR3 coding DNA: TGTGCCAGCAGTACCCCCACCGGGTTTGGGTCACCCCTCCACTTT. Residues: CASSTPTGFGSPLHF.

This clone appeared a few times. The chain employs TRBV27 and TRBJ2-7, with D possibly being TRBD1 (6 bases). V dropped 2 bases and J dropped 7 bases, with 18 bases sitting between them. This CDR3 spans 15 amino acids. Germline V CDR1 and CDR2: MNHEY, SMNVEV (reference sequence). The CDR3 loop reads CASSLVQGILREQYF. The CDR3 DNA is TGTGCCAGCAGTTTAGTCCAGGGGATATTACGGGAGCAGTACTTC.

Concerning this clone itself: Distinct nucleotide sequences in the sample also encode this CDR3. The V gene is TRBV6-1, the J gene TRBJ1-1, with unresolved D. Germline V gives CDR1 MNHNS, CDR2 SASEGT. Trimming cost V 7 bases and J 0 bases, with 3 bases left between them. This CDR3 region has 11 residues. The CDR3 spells CASTMNTEAFF. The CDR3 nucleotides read TGTGCCAGCACCATGAACACTGAAGCTTTCTTT.

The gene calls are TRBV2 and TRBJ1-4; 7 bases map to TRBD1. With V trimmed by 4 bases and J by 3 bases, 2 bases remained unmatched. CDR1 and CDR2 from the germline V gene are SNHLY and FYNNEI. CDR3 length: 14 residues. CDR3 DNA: TGTGCCAGCAGTGGACAGGGCGCTAATGAAAAACTGTTTTTT. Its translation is CASSGQGANEKLFF. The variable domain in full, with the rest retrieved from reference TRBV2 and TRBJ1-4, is EPEVTQTPSHQVTQMGQEVILRCVPISNHLYFYWYRQILGQKVEFLVSFYNNEISEKSEIFDDQFSVERPDGSNFTLKIRSTKLEDSAMYFCASSGQGANEKLFFGSGTQLSVL.

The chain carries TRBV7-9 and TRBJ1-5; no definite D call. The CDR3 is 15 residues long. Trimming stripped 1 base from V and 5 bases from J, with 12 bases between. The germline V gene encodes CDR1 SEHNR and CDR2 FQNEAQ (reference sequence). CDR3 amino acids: CASSLGLEGHQPQHF. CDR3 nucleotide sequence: TGTGCCAGCAGCTTAGGACTCGAGGGCCATCAGCCCCAGCATTTT.

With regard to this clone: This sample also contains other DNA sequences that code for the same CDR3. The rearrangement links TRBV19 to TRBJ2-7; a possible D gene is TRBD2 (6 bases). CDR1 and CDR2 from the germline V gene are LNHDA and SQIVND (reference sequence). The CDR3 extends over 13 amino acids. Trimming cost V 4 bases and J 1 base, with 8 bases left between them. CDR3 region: CASSTGGSYEQYF. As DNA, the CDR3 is TGTGCCAGTAGTACCGGGGGATCCTACGAGCAGTACTTC.

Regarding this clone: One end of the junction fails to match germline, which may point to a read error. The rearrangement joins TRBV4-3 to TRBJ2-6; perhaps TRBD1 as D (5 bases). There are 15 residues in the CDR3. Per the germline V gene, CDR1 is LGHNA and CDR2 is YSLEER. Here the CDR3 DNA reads TGCGCCAGCAGCCAAGACGACTCTGGGGCCAACGGCCTGACTTTC. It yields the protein CASSQDDSGANGLTF.

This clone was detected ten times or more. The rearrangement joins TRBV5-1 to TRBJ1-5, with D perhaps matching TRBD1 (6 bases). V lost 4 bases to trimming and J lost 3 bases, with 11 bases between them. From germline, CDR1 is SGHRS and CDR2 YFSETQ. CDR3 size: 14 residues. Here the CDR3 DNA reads TGCGCCAGCAGCCCTGACAGGCCCAATCAGCCCCAGCATTTT. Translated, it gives CASSPDRPNQPQHF.